This T cell receptor beta chain stems from a study of shared clonotypes between healthy human individuals (TCRdb year 2020). Study-level background: A couple of women and three men aged 18 to 49 years were included in the cohort. For each donor, CD4 naive and CD4 memory were each given three plates, CD8 naive was given two plates, and CD8 memory was given one plate. Per donor, leukapheresis produced somewhere between about 0.94 and 9 billion PBMCs. Blood TCR repertoires of about five healthy adults were deeply sequenced to estimate repertoire size and the extent of clonotype sharing between individuals. To increase sequencing depth and limit assay-specific biases, different laboratories used diverse techniques to prepare libraries and sequence TCR repertoires.

TCR CDR3 regions were amplified from genomic DNA by multiplex PCR using the deep immunoSEQ assay. Extracted genomic DNA from each cell subset was spread evenly across all wells of several immunoSEQ 96-well plates, with each plate serving as a replicate. For sorted subsets, about 210 ng of genomic DNA, equivalent to 25,000 to 35,000 T cell genomes, went into each replicate PCR. Purified libraries were quantified with a Qubit 3.0 fluorometer, sized on a Bioanalyzer 2100, and re-quantified with the KAPA Library Quantification kit. A separate single-read 150-cycle Illumina NextSeq 550 flow cell was used to sequence each immunoSEQ 96-well plate. The study's own analysis went as follows. Because only junctional sequences without quality scores were contained in the immunoSEQ output, filtering matching that applied to full-length reads could not be performed. Sequences were annotated with PyIR, a Python wrapper for IgBLAST v1.9, using IMGT germline references to assign V/J genes and CDR3. Reads with weak V/J assignments (E-value above 1e-6), missing CDR3, stop codons, out-of-frame junctions, or ambiguous translated residues were removed. V3J clonotypes were defined by identical inferred V gene, J gene, and CDR3 amino acid sequence. Percentage overlap between repertoires was computed as shared unique clonotypes divided by the size of the smaller repertoire. RTK rarefaction, the Chao1 estimator, and Recon v2.1 estimates of unobserved clonotypes were used to assess repertoire richness. OLGA was used to compute generation probabilities for all TCRbeta clonotypes that the gDNA method yielded from a few donors. This is the immuneACCESS table as TCRdb keeps it, with only in-frame sequences that have V and J called. A part of the clones is gone; compared with another copy, unresolved V genes explain less than half, and the rest is unexplained. The V and J calls and clone size come from that table; D and trimming were worked out from the DNA. This sample comprises approximately 82,000 clones, 62% of them detected only once. The top ten constitute about half of the sample.

Healthy HIV-negative adults with no recently reported acute infections or vaccinations were included as donors. Only Caucasian adults living in Nashville, Tennessee, USA were represented among the donors. CD8 memory samples combined magnetically selected CD45RO+ cells with CCR7-negative CD45RA+ effector memory (TemRA) cells. Blood was collected by leukapheresis, and PBMCs were isolated by Ficoll-Histopaque density gradient centrifugation and then cryopreserved in liquid nitrogen vapor phase. Analytical flow cytometry was used to check the purity and quantity of every magnetically sorted T cell population. Genomic DNA was isolated from every sorted fraction and measured by UV absorbance on a Nanodrop 2000c. The germline V gene (reference sequence) provides CDR1 LNHDA and CDR2 SQIVND. The cysteine opens and the phenylalanine closes a CDR3 of 12 amino acids. The sequence is cut down to CDR3 DNA, 36 bases in frame from base 1. The germline ends are 9 bases apart after V is trimmed by 3 bases and J by 6 bases.

The sample holds many counts of this clone. It lacks a known antigen. No clone much larger than this one lies a single base away; base qualities are absent. The investigation overall reported the following: Estimated clonotype richness was generally larger for naive than for memory subsets. Clonotypes shared by all four sorted-subset donors showed higher generation probabilities than non-shared clonotypes. The small number of donors limited the genetic and exposure-history diversity represented. Pairwise subsampling led to the expectation that sequencing depth would affect the degree of clonotype sharing among donors. Even with the large sequencing depth, rarefaction of the sorted-subset datasets indicated that sequencing was incomplete. Sampling was limited to blood, and TCR repertoires in tissue likely differ from TCR repertoires in blood. Around 5.4% of naive CD4, 3.5% of naive CD8, roughly 2.4% of memory CD4, and less than 0.45% of memory CD8 clonotypes were shared across four donors.

The sample taken for sequencing was memory CD8+ T cells sorted from blood. Interpreted using the paper, the cell subset or site label stands for: CD45RO+ cells pooled with CCR7-negative TemRA cells. The clonotype comes from a man aged 25-40 years in good health. The chain joins TRBV19 to TRBJ2-7, with no reliable assignment of the D segment. For the CDR3, the sequence is CASSITGGEQYF. The bases read TGTGCCAGTAGTATTACGGGTGGCGAGCAGTACTTC.